This T cell receptor beta chain was recorded in a study of T cells in Graves' hyperthyroidism and ophthalmopathy. RNA transcripts gave rise to amplified TCR beta CDR3 regions. The primer set for the first-round RT-PCR of the TCR CDR3 was HTBI. TCRdb called the multiplex PCR reads again in MiXCR, with one record for every CDR3 protein. This sample carries around 690,000 distinct CDR3 sequences, less than 25% of them seen once, and the ten largest clones take over 30%. From more than 9 ml of fresh peripheral blood, PBMCs were isolated. Many counts were recorded for this clonotype. CDR1 and CDR2 (germline): SNHLY, FYNNEI. Trimming took off 0 bases at V and 3 bases at J, with 1 base between the two ends. CDR3 length: 12 amino acids.

The V call is TRBV2, the J call TRBJ2-3; D gene unclear. The sample was blood. The receptor was isolated from a man between 25 and 39 years old with Graves' ophthalmopathy. CDR3 residues: CASSEATDTQYF. DNA of the CDR3: TGTGCCAGCAGTGAAGCAACAGATACGCAGTATTTT.